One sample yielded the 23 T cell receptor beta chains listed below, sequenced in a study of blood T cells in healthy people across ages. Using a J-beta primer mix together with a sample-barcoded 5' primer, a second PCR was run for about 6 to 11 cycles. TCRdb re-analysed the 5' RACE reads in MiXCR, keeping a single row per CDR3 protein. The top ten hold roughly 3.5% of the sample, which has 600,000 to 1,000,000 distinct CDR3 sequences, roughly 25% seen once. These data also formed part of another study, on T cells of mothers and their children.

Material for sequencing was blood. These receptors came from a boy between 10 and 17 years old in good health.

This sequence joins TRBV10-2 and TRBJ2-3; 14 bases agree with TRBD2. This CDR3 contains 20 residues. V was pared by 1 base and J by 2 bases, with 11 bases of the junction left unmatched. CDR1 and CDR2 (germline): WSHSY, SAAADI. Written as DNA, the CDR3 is TGCGCCAGCAGTGAGTTGGGACTAGCGGGAGTAGGAGGACACACAGATACGCAGTATTTT. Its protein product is CASSELGLAGVGGHTDTQYF.

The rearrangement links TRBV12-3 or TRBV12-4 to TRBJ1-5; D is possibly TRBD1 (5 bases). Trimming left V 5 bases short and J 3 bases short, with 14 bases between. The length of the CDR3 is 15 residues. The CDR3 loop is CASSDTGRFNQPQHF. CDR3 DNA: TGTGCCAGCAGTGACACGGGACGGTTCAATCAGCCCCAGCATTTT.

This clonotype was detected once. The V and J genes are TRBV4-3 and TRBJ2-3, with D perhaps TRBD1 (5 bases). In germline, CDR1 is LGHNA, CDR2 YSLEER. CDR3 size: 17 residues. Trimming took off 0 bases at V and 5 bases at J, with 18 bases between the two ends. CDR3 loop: CASSQDSSRQGGDTQYF. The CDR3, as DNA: TGCGCCAGCAGCCAAGATTCGTCCCGTCAGGGTGGAGATACGCAGTATTTT.

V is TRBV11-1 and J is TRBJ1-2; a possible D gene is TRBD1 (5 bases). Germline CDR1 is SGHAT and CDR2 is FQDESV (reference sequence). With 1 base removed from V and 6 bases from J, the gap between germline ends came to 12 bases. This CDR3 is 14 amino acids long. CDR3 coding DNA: TGTGCCAGCAGCTTAGGGGGCAGTTCGAATGGCTACACCTTC. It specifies CASSLGGSSNGYTF.

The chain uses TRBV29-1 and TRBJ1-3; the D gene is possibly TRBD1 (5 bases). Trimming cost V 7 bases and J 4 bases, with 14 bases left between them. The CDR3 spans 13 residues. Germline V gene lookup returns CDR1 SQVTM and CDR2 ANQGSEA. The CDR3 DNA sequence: TGCAGCGGCCGACACGGGGCAGGAAACACCATATATTTT. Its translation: CSGRHGAGNTIYF.

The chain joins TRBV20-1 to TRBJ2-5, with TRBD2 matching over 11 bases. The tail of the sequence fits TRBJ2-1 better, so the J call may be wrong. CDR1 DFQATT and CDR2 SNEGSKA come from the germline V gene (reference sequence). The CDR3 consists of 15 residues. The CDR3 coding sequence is TGCAGTGCTACGAGACTAGCGGGGTATAACAATGAGCAGTTCTTC. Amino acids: CSATRLAGYNNEQFF.

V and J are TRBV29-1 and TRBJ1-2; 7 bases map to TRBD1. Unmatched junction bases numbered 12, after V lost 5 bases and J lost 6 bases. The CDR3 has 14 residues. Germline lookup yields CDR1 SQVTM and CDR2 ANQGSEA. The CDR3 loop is CSVKGWTGTDGYTF. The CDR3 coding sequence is TGCAGCGTTAAAGGGTGGACAGGAACAGATGGCTACACCTTC.

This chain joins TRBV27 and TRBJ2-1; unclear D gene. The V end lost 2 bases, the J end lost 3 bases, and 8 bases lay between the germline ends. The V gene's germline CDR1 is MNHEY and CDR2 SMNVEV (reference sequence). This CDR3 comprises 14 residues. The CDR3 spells CASSLSPYYNEQFF. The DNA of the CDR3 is TGTGCCAGCAGTTTAAGCCCCTACTACAATGAGCAGTTCTTC.

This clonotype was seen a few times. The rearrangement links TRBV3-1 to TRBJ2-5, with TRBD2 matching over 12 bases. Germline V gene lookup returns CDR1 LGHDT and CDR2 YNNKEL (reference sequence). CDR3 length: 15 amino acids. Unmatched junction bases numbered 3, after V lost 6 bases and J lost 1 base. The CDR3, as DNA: TGTGCCAGCAGGACTAGCGGGGGAGTCCAAGAGACCCAGTACTTC. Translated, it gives CASRTSGGVQETQYF.

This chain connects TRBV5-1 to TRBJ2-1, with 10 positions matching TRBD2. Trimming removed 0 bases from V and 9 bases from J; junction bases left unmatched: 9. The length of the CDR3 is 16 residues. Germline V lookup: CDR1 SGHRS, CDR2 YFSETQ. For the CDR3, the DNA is TGCGCCAGCAGCTTGGAAGGTCTAGCGGGAGTAGGTGAGCAGTTCTTC. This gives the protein CASSLEGLAGVGEQFF. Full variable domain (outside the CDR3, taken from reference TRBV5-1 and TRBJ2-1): KAGVTQTPRYLIKTRGQQVTLSCSPISGHRSVSWYQQTPGQGLQFLFEYFSETQRNKGNFPGRFSGRQFSNSRSEMNVSTLELGDSALYLCASSLEGLAGVGEQFFGPGTRLTVL.

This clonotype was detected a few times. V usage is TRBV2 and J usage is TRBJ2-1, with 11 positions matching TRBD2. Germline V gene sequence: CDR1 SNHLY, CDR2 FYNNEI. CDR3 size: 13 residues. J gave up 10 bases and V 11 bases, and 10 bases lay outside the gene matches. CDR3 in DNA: TGTGCCGGGTTAGCGGGAGGGTCTAGAGAGCAGTTCTTC. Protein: CAGLAGGSREQFF. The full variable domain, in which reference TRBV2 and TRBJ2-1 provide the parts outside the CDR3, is EPEVTQTPSHQVTQMGQEVILRCVPISNHLYFYWYRQILGQKVEFLVSFYNNEISEKSEIFDDQFSVERPDGSNFTLKIRSTKLEDSAMYFCAGLAGGSREQFFGPGTRLTVL.

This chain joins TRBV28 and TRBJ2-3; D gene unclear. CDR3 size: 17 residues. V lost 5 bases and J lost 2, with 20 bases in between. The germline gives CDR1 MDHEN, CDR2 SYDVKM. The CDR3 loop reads CASSTDPGPSATDTQYF. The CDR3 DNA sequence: TGTGCCAGCAGTACAGACCCGGGTCCTTCCGCCACAGATACGCAGTATTTT. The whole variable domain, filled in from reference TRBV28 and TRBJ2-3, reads DVKVTQSSRYLVKRTGEKVFLECVQDMDHENMFWYRQDPGLGLRLIYFSYDVKMKEKGDIPEGYSVSREKKERFSLILESASTNQTSMYLCASSTDPGPSATDTQYFGPGTRLTVL.

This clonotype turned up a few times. The CDR3 bases are TGCAGCGTTGAAGATCTCGGTTGGCGTGGGGGACAGGGGCGAGAGACCCAGTACTTC. It codes for CSVEDLGWRGGQGRETQYF. The V and J genes are TRBV29-1 and TRBJ2-5, with 10 positions matching TRBD1. V gave up 0 bases and J gave up 4 bases; unmatched junction bases: 17. The CDR3 loop spans 19 amino acids. CDR1 is SQVTM, CDR2 ANQGSEA, per germline.

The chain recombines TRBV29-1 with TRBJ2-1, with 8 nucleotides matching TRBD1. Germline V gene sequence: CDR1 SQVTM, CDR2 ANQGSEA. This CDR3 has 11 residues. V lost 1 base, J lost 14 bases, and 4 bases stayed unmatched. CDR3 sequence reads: CSVEASQGEFF. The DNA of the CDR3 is TGCAGCGTTGAAGCGTCACAGGGGGAGTTCTTC.

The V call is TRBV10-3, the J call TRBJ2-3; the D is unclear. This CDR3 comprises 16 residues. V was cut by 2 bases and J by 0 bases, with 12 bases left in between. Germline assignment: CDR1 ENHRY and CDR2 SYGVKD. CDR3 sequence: CAISEGRSPSTDTQYF. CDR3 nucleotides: TGTGCCATCAGTGAGGGGCGGAGCCCTAGCACAGATACGCAGTATTTT.

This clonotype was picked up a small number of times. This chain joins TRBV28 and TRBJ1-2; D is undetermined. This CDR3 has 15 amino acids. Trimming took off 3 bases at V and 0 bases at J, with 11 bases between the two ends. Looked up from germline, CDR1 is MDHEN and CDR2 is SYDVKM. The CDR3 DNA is TGTGCCAGCAGTTTCGGCCTGTATTCTAACTATGGCTACACCTTC. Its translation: CASSFGLYSNYGYTF.

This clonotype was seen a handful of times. Here the CDR3 DNA reads TGCAGTGCTAGATCACAGGTCAGCTCCTACGAGCAGTACTTC. This gives the protein CSARSQVSSYEQYF. The chain has TRBV20-1 and TRBJ2-7; weak D call: TRBD1 (5 bases). CDR1 is DFQATT and CDR2 is SNEGSKA in the germline V gene (reference sequence). The CDR3 sequence is 14 residues long. The V gene lost 2 bases and the J gene lost 0 bases, with 11 bases spanning the gap.

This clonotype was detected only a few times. CDR3 amino acids: CASSEGGGFQETQYF. The CDR3 bases are TGTGCCAGCAGTGAAGGCGGGGGTTTCCAAGAGACCCAGTACTTC. The rearrangement links TRBV25-1 to TRBJ2-5; 7 nucleotides match TRBD2. The J segment lost 1 base and the V segment lost 2 bases, leaving 4 bases of the junction unmatched. The germline V gene encodes CDR1 MGHDK and CDR2 SYGVNS. The CDR3 has 15 residues.

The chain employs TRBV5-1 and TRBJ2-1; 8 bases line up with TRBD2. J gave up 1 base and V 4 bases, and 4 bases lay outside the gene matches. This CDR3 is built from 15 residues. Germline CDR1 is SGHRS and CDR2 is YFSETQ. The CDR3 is CASSMTSESYNEQFF. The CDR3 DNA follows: TGCGCCAGCAGCATGACTAGCGAATCCTACAATGAGCAGTTCTTC.

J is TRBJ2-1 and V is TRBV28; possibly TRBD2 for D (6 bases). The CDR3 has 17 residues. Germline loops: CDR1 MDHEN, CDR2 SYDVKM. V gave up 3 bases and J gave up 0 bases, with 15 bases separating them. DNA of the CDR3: TGTGCCAGCAGTTTCCTAAAGAGGCGGGGCTCCTACAATGAGCAGTTCTTC. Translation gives CASSFLKRRGSYNEQFF.

The CDR3 region has the DNA TGTGCCAGCAGCTTAGTCCCGGGACCAAATGAAAAACTGTTTTTT. Translated, it gives CASSLVPGPNEKLFF. The chain carries TRBV7-9 and TRBJ1-4; a weak D match, TRBD1 (5 bases). V was cut by 1 base and J by 5 bases, with 11 bases left in between. The germline V gene encodes CDR1 SEHNR and CDR2 FQNEAQ (reference sequence). The CDR3 runs 15 residues.

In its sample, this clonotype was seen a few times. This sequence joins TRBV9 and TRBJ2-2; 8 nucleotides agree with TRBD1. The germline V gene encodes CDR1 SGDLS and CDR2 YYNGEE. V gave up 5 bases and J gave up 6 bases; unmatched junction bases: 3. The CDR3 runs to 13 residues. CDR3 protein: CASSQGAAGELFF. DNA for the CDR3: TGTGCCAGCAGTCAGGGGGCCGCCGGGGAGCTGTTTTTT.

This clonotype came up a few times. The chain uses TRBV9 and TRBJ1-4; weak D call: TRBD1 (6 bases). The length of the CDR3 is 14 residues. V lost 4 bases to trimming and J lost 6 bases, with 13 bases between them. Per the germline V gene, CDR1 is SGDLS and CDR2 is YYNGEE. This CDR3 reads CASSKGDGDEKLFF. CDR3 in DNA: TGTGCCAGCAGCAAGGGGGATGGGGATGAAAAACTGTTTTTT.